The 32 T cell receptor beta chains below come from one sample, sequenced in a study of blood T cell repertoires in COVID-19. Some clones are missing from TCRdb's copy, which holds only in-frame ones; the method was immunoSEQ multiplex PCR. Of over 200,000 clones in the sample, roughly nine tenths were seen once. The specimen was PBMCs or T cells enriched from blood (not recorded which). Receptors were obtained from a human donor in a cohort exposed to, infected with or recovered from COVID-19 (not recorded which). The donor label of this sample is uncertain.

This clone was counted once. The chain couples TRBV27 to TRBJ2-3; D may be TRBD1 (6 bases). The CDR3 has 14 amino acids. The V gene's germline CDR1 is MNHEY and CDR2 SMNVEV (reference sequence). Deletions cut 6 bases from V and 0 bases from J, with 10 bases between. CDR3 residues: CASRDRGSTDTQYF. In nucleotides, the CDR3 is TGTGCCAGCAGGGATAGGGGGAGCACAGATACGCAGTATTTT.

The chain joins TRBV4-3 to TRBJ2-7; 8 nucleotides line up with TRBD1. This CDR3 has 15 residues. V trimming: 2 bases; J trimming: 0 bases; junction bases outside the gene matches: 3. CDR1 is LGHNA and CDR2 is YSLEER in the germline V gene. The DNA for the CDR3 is TGCGCCAGCAGCCAAACAGGGGGGTTCTCCTACGAGCAGTACTTC. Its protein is CASSQTGGFSYEQYF.

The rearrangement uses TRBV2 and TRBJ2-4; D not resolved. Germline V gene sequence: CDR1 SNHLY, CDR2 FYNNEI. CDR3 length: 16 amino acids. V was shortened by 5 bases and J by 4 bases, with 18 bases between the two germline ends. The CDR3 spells CASSHPPEEEKNIQYF. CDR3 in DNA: TGTGCCAGCAGTCACCCCCCTGAGGAAGAGAAAAACATTCAGTACTTC.

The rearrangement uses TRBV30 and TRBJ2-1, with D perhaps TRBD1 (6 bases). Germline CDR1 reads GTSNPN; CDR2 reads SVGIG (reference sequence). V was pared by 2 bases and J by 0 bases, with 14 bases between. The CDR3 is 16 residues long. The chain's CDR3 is CAWSLVTGSSYNEQFF. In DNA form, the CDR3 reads TGTGCCTGGAGTCTAGTCACAGGGAGCTCCTACAATGAGCAGTTCTTC.

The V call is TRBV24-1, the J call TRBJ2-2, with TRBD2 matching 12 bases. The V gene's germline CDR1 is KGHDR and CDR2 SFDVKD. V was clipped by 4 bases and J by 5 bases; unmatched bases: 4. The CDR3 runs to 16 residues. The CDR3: CATSEPGLAGTGELFF. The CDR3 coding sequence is TGTGCCACCAGTGAGCCAGGACTAGCGGGGACCGGGGAGCTGTTTTTT.

CDR3 in amino acids: CASSRTGTPGANVLTF. CDR3 DNA sequence: TGTGCCAGCAGCAGAACAGGGACCCCTGGGGCCAACGTCCTGACTTTC. The rearrangement links TRBV21-1 to TRBJ2-6; TRBD1, the table's D call, was not compared with the DNA. TRBV21-1 is assigned pseudogene status. This CDR3 region has 16 residues.

The CDR3 region has the DNA TGTGCCATCAGTGAACAGGGGGCCATGGAAAAACTGTTTTTT. Amino acids: CAISEQGAMEKLFF. The rearrangement links TRBV10-3 to TRBJ1-4, with 9 positions matching TRBD1. Germline loops: CDR1 ENHRY, CDR2 SYGVKD. This CDR3 has 14 amino acids. Trimming at V came to 3 bases and at J to 8 bases, leaving 4 bases not matched to a gene.

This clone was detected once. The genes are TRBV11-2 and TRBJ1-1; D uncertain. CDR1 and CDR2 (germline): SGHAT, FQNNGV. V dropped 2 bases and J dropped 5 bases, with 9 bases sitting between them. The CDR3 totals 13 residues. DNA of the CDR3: TGTGCCAGCAGCTTACGGGGAAAGACTGAAGCTTTCTTT. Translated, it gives CASSLRGKTEAFF.

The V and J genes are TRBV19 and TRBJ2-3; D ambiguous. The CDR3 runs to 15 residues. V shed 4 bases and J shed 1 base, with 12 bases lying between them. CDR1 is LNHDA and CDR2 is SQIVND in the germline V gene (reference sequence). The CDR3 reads CASSTLPVGTDTQYF. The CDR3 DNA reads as TGTGCCAGTAGTACCCTCCCGGTAGGCACAGATACGCAGTATTTT.

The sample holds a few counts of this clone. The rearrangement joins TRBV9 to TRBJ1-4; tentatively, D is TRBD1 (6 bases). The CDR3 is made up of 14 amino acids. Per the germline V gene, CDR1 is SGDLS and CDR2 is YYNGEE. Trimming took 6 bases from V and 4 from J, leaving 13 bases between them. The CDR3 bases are TGTGCCAGCAACCGACAGGATTTTAATGAAAAACTGTTTTTT. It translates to CASNRQDFNEKLFF. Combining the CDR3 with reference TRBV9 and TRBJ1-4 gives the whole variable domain DSGVTQTPKHLITATGQRVTLRCSPRSGDLSVYWYQQSLDQGLQFLIQYYNGEERAKGNILERFSAQQFPDLHSELNLSSLELGDSALYFCASNRQDFNEKLFFGSGTQLSVL.

CDR3 protein: CASSQGHTYEQYF. The CDR3 DNA reads as TGTGCCAGCAGCCAGGGACACACCTACGAGCAGTACTTC. The chain combines TRBV9 with TRBJ2-7, with TRBD1 as a possible D gene (6 bases). V was pared by 4 bases and J by 2 bases, with 10 bases between. Germline V gives CDR1 SGDLS, CDR2 YYNGEE. The CDR3 spans 13 residues.

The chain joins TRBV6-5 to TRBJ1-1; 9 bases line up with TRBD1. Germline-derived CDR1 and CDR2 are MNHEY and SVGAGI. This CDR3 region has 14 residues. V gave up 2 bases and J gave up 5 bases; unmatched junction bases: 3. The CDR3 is CASSYDRGETEAFF. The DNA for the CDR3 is TGTGCCAGCAGTTACGACAGGGGGGAGACTGAAGCTTTCTTT.

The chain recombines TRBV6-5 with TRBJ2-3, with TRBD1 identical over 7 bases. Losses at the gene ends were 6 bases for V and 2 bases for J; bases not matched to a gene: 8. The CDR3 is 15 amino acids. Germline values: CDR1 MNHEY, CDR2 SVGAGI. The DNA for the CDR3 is TGTGCCAGCAGCCTTACAGGGGAACACACAGATACGCAGTATTTT. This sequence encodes CASSLTGEHTDTQYF.

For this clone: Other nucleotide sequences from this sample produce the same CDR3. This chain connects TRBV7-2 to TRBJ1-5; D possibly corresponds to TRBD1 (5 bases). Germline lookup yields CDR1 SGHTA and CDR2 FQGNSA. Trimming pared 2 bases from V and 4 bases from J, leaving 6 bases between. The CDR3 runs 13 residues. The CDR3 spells CASSLQGNQPQHF. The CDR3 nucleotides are TGTGCCAGCAGCTTACAGGGAAATCAGCCCCAGCATTTT. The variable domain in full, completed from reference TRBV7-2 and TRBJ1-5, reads GAGVSQSPSNKVTEKGKDVELRCDPISGHTALYWYRQSLGQGLEFLIYFQGNSAPDKSGLPSDRFSAERTGGSVSTLTIQRTQQEDSAVYLCASSLQGNQPQHFGDGTRLSIL.

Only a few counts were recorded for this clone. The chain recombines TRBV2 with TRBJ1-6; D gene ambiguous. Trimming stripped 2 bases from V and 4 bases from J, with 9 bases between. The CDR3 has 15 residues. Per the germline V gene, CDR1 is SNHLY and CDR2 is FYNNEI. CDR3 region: CASSESGRYNSPLHF. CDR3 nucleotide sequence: TGTGCCAGCAGTGAAAGCGGACGGTATAATTCACCCCTCCACTTT.

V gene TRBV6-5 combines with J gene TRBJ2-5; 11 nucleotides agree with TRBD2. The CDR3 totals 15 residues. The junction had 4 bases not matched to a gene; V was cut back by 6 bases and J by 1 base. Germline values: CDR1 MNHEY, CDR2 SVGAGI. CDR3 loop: CASSLLAGAQETQYF. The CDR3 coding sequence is TGTGCCAGCAGCCTACTAGCGGGGGCCCAAGAGACCCAGTACTTC.

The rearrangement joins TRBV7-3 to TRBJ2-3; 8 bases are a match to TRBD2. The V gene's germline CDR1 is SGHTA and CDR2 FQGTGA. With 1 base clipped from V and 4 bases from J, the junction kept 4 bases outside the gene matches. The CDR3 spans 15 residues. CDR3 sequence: CASSLIAGGADTQYF. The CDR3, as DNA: TGTGCCAGCAGCTTAATCGCGGGGGGAGCAGATACGCAGTATTTT.

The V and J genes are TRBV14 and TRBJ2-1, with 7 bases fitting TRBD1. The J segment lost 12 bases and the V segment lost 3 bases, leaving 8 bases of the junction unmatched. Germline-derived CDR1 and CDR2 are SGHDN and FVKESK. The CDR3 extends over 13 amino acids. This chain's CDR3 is CASSQALRDRQFF. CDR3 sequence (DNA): TGTGCCAGCAGCCAGGCCCTCCGGGACAGGCAGTTCTTC.

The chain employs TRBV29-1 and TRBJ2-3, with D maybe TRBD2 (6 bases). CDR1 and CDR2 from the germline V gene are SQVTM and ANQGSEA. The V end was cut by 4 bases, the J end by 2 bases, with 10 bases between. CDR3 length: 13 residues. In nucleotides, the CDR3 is TGCAGCGTTGTAGCGGCCCTCACAGATACGCAGTATTTT. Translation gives CSVVAALTDTQYF.

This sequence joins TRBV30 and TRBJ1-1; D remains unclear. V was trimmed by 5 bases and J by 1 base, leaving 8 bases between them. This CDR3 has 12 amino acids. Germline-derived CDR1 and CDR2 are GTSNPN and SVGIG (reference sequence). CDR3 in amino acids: CAWDRGNTEAFF. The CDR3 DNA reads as TGTGCCTGGGACCGGGGGAACACTGAAGCTTTCTTT.

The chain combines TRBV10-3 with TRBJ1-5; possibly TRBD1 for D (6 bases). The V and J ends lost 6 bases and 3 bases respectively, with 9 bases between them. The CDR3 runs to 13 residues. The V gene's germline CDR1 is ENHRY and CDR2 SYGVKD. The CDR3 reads CAIRGDINQPQHF. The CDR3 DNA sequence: TGTGCCATCAGGGGGGACATCAATCAGCCCCAGCATTTT.

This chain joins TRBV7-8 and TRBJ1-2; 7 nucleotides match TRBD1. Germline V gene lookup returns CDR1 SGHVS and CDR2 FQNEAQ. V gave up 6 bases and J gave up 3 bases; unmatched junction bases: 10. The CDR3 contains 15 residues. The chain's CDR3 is CASSGAGTEDYGYTF. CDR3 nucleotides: TGTGCCAGCAGTGGGGCCGGGACAGAGGACTATGGCTACACCTTC.

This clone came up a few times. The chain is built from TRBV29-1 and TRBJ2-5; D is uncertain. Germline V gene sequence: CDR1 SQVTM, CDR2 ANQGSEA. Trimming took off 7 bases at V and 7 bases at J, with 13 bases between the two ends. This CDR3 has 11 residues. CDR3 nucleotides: TGCAGCGGGCTAAACTACGGGACCCAGTACTTC. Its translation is CSGLNYGTQYF.

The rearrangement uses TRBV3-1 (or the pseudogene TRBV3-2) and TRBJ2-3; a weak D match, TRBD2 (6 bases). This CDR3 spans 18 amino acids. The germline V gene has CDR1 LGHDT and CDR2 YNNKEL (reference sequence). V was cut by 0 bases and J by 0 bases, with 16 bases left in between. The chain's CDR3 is CASSQDGLPGLSTDTQYF. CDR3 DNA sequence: TGTGCCAGCAGCCAAGACGGGTTACCGGGACTTAGCACAGATACGCAGTATTTT.

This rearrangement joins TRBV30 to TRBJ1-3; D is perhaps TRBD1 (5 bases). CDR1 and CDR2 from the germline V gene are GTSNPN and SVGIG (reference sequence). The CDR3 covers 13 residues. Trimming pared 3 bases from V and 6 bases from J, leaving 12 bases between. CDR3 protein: CAWRGQGANTIYF. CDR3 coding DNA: TGTGCCTGGAGGGGGCAGGGTGCAAACACCATATATTTT.

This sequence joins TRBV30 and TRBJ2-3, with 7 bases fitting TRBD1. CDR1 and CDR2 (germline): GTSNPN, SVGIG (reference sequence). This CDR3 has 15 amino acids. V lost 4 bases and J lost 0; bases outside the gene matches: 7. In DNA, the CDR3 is TGTGCCTGGACCTCAGGGACAGCTAGCACAGATACGCAGTATTTT. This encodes CAWTSGTASTDTQYF. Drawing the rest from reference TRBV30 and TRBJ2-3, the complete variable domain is SQTIHQWPATLVQPVGSPLSLECTVEGTSNPNLYWYRQAAGRGLQLLFYSVGIGQISSEVPQNLSASRPQDRQFILSSKKLLLSDSGFYLCAWTSGTASTDTQYFGPGTRLTVL.

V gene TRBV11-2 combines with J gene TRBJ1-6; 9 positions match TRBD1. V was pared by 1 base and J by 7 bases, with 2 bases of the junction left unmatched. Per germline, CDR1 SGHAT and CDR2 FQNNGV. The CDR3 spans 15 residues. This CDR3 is CASSLGGTGNSPLHF. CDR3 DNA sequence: TGTGCCAGCAGCTTAGGGGGGACAGGGAATTCACCCCTCCACTTT.

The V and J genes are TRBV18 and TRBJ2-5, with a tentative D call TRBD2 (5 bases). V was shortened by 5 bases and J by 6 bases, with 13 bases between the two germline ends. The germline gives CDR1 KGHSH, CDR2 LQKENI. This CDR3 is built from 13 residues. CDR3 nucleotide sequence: TGTGCCAGCTCAGCCACCTCCGGGAAGACCCAGTACTTC. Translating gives CASSATSGKTQYF.

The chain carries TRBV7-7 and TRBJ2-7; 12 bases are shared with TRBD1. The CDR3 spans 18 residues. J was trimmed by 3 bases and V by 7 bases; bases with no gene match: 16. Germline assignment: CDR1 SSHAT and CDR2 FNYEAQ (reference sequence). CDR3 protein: CASTLPGQGATILYEQYF. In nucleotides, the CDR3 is TGTGCCAGCACCCTACCGGGACAGGGGGCCACTATTCTCTACGAGCAGTACTTC.

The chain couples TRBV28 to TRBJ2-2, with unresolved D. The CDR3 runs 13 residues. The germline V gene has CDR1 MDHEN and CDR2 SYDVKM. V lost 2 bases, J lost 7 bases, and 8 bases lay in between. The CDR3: CASSLNSVGELFF. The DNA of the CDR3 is TGTGCCAGCAGTTTAAATAGTGTCGGGGAGCTGTTTTTT. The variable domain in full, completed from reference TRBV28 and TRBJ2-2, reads DVKVTQSSRYLVKRTGEKVFLECVQDMDHENMFWYRQDPGLGLRLIYFSYDVKMKEKGDIPEGYSVSREKKERFSLILESASTNQTSMYLCASSLNSVGELFFGEGSRLTVL.

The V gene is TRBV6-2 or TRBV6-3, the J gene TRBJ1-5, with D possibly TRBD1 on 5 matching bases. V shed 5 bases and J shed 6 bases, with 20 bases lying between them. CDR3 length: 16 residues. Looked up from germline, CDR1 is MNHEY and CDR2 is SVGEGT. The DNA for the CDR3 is TGTGCCAGCAGTCGCACGGGAGGAGGGGCAAGTCAGCCCCAGCATTTT. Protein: CASSRTGGGASQPQHF.

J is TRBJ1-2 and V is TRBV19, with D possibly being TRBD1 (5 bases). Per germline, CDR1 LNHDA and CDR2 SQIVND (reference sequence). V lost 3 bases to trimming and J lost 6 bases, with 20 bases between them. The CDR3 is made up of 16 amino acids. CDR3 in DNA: TGTGCCAGTAGTATTCCGGGGCAGGGAGGAAAGGATGGCTACACCTTC. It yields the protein CASSIPGQGGKDGYTF.